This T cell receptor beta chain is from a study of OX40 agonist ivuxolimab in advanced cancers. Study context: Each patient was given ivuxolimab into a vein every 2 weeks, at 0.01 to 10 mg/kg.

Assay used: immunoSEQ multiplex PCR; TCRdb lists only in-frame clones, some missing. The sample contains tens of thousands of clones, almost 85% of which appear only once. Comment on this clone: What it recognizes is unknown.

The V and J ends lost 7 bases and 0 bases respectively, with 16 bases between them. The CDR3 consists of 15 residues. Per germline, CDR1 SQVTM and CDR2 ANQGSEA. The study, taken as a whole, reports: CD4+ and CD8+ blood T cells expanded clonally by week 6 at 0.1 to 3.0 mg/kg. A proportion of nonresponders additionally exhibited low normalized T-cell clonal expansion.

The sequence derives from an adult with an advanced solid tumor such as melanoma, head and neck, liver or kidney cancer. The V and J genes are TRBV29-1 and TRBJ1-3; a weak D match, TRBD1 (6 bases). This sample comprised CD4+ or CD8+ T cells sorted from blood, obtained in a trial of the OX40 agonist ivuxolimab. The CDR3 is CSARRDRSSGNTIYF. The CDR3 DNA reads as TGCAGCGCACGACGAGACAGGAGCTCTGGAAACACCATATATTTT.